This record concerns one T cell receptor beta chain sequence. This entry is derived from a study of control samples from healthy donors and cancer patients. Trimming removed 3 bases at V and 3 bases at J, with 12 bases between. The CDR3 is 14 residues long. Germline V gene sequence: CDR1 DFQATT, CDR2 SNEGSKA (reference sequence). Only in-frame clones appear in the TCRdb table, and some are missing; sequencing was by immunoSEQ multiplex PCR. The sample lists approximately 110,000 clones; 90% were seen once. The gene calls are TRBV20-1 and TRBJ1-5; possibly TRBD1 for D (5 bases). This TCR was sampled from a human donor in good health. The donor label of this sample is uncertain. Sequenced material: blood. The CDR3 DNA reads TGCAGTGCTAGTCTCCAGGGAGACAATCAGCCCCAGCATTTT. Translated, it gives CSASLQGDNQPQHF.